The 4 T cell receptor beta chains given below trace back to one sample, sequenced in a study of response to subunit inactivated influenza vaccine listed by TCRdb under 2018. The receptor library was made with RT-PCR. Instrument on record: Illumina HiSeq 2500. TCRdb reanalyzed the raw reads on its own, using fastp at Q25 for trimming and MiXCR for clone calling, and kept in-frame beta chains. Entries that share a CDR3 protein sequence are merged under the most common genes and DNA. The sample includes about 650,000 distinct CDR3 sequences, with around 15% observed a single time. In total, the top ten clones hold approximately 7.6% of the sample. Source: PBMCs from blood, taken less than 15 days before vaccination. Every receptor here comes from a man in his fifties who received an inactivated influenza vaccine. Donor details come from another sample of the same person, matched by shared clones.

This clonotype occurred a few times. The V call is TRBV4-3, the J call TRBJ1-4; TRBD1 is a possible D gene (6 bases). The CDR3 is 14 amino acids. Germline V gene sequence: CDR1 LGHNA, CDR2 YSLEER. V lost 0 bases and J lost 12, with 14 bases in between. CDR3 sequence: CASSQDLAGDELFF. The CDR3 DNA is TGCGCCAGCAGCCAAGATCTTGCAGGGGACGAACTGTTTTTT.

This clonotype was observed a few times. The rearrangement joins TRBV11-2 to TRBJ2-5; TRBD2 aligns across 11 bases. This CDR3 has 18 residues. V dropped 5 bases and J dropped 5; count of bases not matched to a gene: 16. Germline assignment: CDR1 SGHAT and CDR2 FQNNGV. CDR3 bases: TGTGCCAGCAGCCCTTGGGGGACTAGCGGTTTGGGGCGGGAGACCCAGTACTTC. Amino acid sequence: CASSPWGTSGLGRETQYF.

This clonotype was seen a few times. This CDR3 reads CSARDVLVSTDTQYF. Written as DNA, the CDR3 is TGCAGTGCTAGAGATGTCCTAGTGAGCACAGATACGCAGTATTTT. The chain couples TRBV20-1 to TRBJ2-3; D is ambiguous. The V and J ends lost 0 bases and 0 bases respectively, with 10 bases between them. Per the germline V gene, CDR1 is DFQATT and CDR2 is SNEGSKA (reference sequence). CDR3 size: 15 residues.

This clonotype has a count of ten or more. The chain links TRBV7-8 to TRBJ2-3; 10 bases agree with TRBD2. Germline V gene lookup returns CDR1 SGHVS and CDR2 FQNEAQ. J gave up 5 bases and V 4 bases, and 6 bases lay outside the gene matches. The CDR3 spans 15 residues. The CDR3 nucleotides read TGTGCCAGCAGCTACACTAGCGGGAAGAGAGATACGCAGTATTTT. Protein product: CASSYTSGKRDTQYF.